A single sample gave rise to the 21 T cell receptor beta chains below, sequenced in a study of blood T cell repertoires in COVID-19. The assay was immunoSEQ multiplex PCR, and TCRdb's table has in-frame clones only and misses some. The sample lists almost 400,000 clones, 88% seen once, with over 0.9% in the top ten. Sequencing input: PBMCs or T cells enriched from blood (not recorded which). Receptor source: a woman in her 30s with acute COVID-19.

The chain uses TRBV5-1 and TRBJ2-1; D call uncertain. V dropped 3 bases and J dropped 12 bases, with 13 bases sitting between them. The CDR3 length is 12 residues. Looked up from germline, CDR1 is SGHRS and CDR2 is YFSETQ. CDR3 coding DNA: TGCGCCAGCAGCTCACTTCTCGAGGTGCAGTTCTTC. Translated, it gives CASSSLLEVQFF.

This chain connects TRBV5-6 to TRBJ1-4; D remains unclear. This CDR3 has 16 amino acids. With 6 bases removed from V and 0 bases from J, the gap between germline ends came to 15 bases. Germline-derived CDR1 and CDR2 are SGHDT and YYEEEE. CDR3 amino acids: CASTVVGVATNEKLFF. CDR3 DNA: TGTGCCAGCACCGTGGTCGGGGTAGCAACTAATGAAAAACTGTTTTTT.

The chain couples TRBV7-9 to TRBJ1-1; D not certain. Germline V gene lookup returns CDR1 SEHNR and CDR2 FQNEAQ (reference sequence). This CDR3 contains 13 residues. Trimming took off 5 bases at V and 5 bases at J, with 12 bases between the two ends. CDR3 coding DNA: TGTGCCAGCAGCATCTCGGGTTGGACTGAAGCTTTCTTT. Translation gives CASSISGWTEAFF.

This chain links TRBV15 with TRBJ2-5; possible D gene TRBD2, 5 bases. The germline gives CDR1 LNHNV, CDR2 YYDKDF (reference sequence). V gave up 0 bases and J gave up 5 bases, with 22 bases separating them. The CDR3 sequence is 18 residues long. The CDR3 protein is CATSRDRFTEGVGETQYF. CDR3 DNA: TGTGCCACCAGCAGAGATAGATTCACAGAGGGTGTAGGGGAGACCCAGTACTTC.

This chain uses TRBV20-1 with TRBJ2-5; 10 bases are shared with TRBD2. CDR1 is DFQATT, CDR2 SNEGSKA, per germline (reference sequence). V lost 3 bases to trimming and J lost 1 base; unmatched junction nucleotides: 5. CDR3 length: 15 amino acids. CDR3 sequence (DNA): TGCAGTGCTAGTAGGCCTAGCGGGGGCCAAGAGACCCAGTACTTC. It yields the protein CSASRPSGGQETQYF.

In DNA, the CDR3 is TGTGCCAGCAGACCGGACAGGGCGAGGGGGTATGGCTACACCTTC. It codes for CASRPDRARGYGYTF. The rearrangement joins TRBV11-3 to TRBJ1-2, with TRBD1 matching 8 bases. Germline CDR1 SGHNT, CDR2 YENEEA. V was clipped by 6 bases and J by 5 bases; unmatched bases: 11. The CDR3 is 15 amino acids.

The chain has TRBV5-1 and TRBJ2-3; 14 bases agree with TRBD2. With 4 bases clipped from V and 4 bases from J, the junction kept 5 bases outside the gene matches. The germline gives CDR1 SGHRS, CDR2 YFSETQ. The CDR3 totals 16 residues. The CDR3 loop reads CASSPPGLAGADTQYF. The CDR3 nucleotides are TGCGCCAGCAGCCCGCCGGGACTAGCGGGAGCAGATACGCAGTATTTT.

The chain is built from TRBV27 and TRBJ1-2; D might be TRBD1 (6 bases). Germline CDR1 and CDR2: MNHEY and SMNVEV (reference sequence). The CDR3 runs 15 residues. Trimming removed 3 bases from V and 7 bases from J, with 18 bases in between. The CDR3, as DNA: TGTGCCAGCAGTTTTAATCCGGCAGGGGCGAGTGGCTACACCTTC. Its protein product is CASSFNPAGASGYTF.

This chain links TRBV12-3 or TRBV12-4 with TRBJ1-2; D call uncertain. This CDR3 has 12 residues. V shed 4 bases and J shed 4 bases, with 7 bases lying between them. CDR3: CASSSPSYGYTF. Here the CDR3 DNA reads TGTGCCAGCAGTTCCCCCAGCTATGGCTACACCTTC.

The chain recombines TRBV12-3 or TRBV12-4 with TRBJ1-2, with 7 positions matching TRBD1. The trim removed 5 bases at V and 8 bases at J, leaving 8 bases unmatched. The CDR3 is 13 residues long. CDR3 protein: CASSMTGPEGYTF. CDR3 nucleotide sequence: TGTGCCAGCAGTATGACAGGGCCCGAAGGCTACACCTTC.

The chain links TRBV5-4 to TRBJ2-3; perhaps TRBD1 as D (6 bases). CDR1 is SGHNT, CDR2 YYREEE, per germline (reference sequence). Trimming took 3 bases from V and 2 from J, leaving 13 bases between them. The CDR3 covers 15 residues. The CDR3 DNA is TGTGCCAGCAGCTCGGAAACAGGGCCCACAGATACGCAGTATTTT. This sequence encodes CASSSETGPTDTQYF.

V is TRBV4-1 and J is TRBJ2-1; TRBD2 matches 11 bases. The trim removed 4 bases at V and 4 bases at J, leaving 9 bases unmatched. The CDR3 is made up of 17 amino acids. Germline values: CDR1 MGHRA, CDR2 YSYEKL. CDR3 loop: CASSPQAGLAAYNEQFF. The CDR3 DNA is TGCGCCAGCAGCCCCCAAGCGGGACTAGCGGCTTACAATGAGCAGTTCTTC.

The gene calls are TRBV29-1 and TRBJ1-2; D unresolved. Germline V gives CDR1 SQVTM, CDR2 ANQGSEA. V lost 2 bases, J lost 4 bases, and 17 bases lay in between. This CDR3 is built from 15 residues. The CDR3 DNA is TGCAGCGTTGAAAGCGGGCGGCCCAATGGCTATGGCTACACCTTC. As protein: CSVESGRPNGYGYTF. Full variable domain (missing parts from reference TRBV29-1 and TRBJ1-2): SAVISQKPSRDICQRGTSLTIQCQVDSQVTMMFWYRQQPGQSLTLIATANQGSEATYESGFVIDKFPISRPNLTFSTLTVSNMSPEDSSIYLCSVESGRPNGYGYTFGSGTRLTVV.

The genes are TRBV5-1 and TRBJ2-2; 8 nucleotides agree with TRBD2. Germline CDR1 reads SGHRS; CDR2 reads YFSETQ. The CDR3 runs to 16 residues. The V segment lost 0 bases and the J segment 6 bases; nucleotides outside the gene matches: 7. The CDR3 region has the DNA TGCGCCAGCAGCTTGGTAGCAGCGGGGGATTCCGGGGAGCTGTTTTTT. Its translation: CASSLVAAGDSGELFF.

Remarks on this clone: Other DNA sequences in this specimen translate into the identical CDR3. The chain combines TRBV3-1 (or the pseudogene TRBV3-2) with TRBJ2-3, with TRBD2 identical over 11 bases. Trimming removed 4 bases from V and 4 bases from J; junction bases left unmatched: 7. Germline CDR1 reads LGHDT; CDR2 reads YNNKEL (reference sequence). The CDR3 has 16 residues. The CDR3 sequence is CASSPGLAGGADTQYF. In DNA form, the CDR3 reads TGTGCCAGCAGCCCCGGGCTAGCGGGGGGAGCAGATACGCAGTATTTT.

V and J are TRBV4-1 and TRBJ1-2; 8 positions agree with TRBD1. The trim removed 4 bases at V and 1 base at J, leaving 2 bases unmatched. CDR1 and CDR2 from the germline V gene are MGHRA and YSYEKL. The CDR3 is made up of 14 amino acids. CDR3 in amino acids: CASSPGQVNYGYTF. DNA of the CDR3: TGCGCCAGCAGCCCGGGACAGGTTAACTATGGCTACACCTTC.

The sample holds many counts of this clone. The V and J genes are TRBV19 and TRBJ1-1; 7 bases align to TRBD1. This CDR3 spans 14 amino acids. CDR1 and CDR2 from the germline V gene are LNHDA and SQIVND (reference sequence). The J segment lost 5 bases and the V segment lost 7 bases, leaving 10 bases of the junction unmatched. CDR3 in DNA: TGTGCCAGTATGGCGCACAGGGGTGAAACTGAAGCTTTCTTT. It codes for CASMAHRGETEAFF.

The V gene is TRBV6-1, the J gene TRBJ2-2, with D unresolved. This CDR3 is built from 16 residues. The V gene's germline CDR1 is MNHNS and CDR2 SASEGT. V was cut by 4 bases and J by 6 bases, with 18 bases left in between. CDR3 nucleotide sequence: TGTGCCAGCAGTGTTTTCCAGACTGGTGGATCCGGGGAGCTGTTTTTT. Encoded protein: CASSVFQTGGSGELFF.

The chain carries TRBV12-3 or TRBV12-4 and TRBJ1-3, with D perhaps matching TRBD1 (5 bases). The CDR3 extends over 13 amino acids. Deletions cut 5 bases from V and 4 bases from J, with 9 bases between. Written as DNA, the CDR3 is TGTGCCAGCAGTCTACGGACAGGAAACACCATATATTTT. It encodes CASSLRTGNTIYF.

The chain couples TRBV5-1 to TRBJ2-4, with 12 bases fitting TRBD2. Trimming at V came to 4 bases and at J to 4 bases, leaving 6 bases not matched to a gene. Looked up from germline, CDR1 is SGHRS and CDR2 is YFSETQ. The CDR3 runs to 16 residues. The CDR3 DNA is TGCGCCAGCAGCCAAGGACTAGCGGGACGGAAAAACATTCAGTACTTC. Residues: CASSQGLAGRKNIQYF. The full variable domain, in which reference TRBV5-1 and TRBJ2-4 provide the parts outside the CDR3, is KAGVTQTPRYLIKTRGQQVTLSCSPISGHRSVSWYQQTPGQGLQFLFEYFSETQRNKGNFPGRFSGRQFSNSRSEMNVSTLELGDSALYLCASSQGLAGRKNIQYFGAGTRLSVL.

The chain employs TRBV11-1 and TRBJ1-6; 9 bases are shared with TRBD1. Unmatched junction bases numbered 11, after V lost 5 bases and J lost 9 bases. Germline CDR1 reads SGHAT; CDR2 reads FQDESV (reference sequence). This CDR3 is 16 amino acids long. The DNA for the CDR3 is TGTGCCAGCAGCCGATCGACAGGGGGGAAAACTTCACCCCTCCACTTT. This translates into CASSRSTGGKTSPLHF.